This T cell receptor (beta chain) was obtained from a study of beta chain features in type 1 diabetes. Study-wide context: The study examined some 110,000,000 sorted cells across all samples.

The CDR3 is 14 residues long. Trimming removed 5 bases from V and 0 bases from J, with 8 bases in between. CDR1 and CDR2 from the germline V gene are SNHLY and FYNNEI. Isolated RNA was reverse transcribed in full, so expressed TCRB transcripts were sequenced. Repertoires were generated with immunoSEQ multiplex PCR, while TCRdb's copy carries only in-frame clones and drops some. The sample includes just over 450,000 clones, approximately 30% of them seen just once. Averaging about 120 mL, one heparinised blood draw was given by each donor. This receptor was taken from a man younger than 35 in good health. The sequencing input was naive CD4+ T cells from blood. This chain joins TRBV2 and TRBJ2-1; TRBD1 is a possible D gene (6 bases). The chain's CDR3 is CASSLQGSYNEQFF. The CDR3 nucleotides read TGTGCCAGCAGTCTACAGGGCTCCTACAATGAGCAGTTCTTC.